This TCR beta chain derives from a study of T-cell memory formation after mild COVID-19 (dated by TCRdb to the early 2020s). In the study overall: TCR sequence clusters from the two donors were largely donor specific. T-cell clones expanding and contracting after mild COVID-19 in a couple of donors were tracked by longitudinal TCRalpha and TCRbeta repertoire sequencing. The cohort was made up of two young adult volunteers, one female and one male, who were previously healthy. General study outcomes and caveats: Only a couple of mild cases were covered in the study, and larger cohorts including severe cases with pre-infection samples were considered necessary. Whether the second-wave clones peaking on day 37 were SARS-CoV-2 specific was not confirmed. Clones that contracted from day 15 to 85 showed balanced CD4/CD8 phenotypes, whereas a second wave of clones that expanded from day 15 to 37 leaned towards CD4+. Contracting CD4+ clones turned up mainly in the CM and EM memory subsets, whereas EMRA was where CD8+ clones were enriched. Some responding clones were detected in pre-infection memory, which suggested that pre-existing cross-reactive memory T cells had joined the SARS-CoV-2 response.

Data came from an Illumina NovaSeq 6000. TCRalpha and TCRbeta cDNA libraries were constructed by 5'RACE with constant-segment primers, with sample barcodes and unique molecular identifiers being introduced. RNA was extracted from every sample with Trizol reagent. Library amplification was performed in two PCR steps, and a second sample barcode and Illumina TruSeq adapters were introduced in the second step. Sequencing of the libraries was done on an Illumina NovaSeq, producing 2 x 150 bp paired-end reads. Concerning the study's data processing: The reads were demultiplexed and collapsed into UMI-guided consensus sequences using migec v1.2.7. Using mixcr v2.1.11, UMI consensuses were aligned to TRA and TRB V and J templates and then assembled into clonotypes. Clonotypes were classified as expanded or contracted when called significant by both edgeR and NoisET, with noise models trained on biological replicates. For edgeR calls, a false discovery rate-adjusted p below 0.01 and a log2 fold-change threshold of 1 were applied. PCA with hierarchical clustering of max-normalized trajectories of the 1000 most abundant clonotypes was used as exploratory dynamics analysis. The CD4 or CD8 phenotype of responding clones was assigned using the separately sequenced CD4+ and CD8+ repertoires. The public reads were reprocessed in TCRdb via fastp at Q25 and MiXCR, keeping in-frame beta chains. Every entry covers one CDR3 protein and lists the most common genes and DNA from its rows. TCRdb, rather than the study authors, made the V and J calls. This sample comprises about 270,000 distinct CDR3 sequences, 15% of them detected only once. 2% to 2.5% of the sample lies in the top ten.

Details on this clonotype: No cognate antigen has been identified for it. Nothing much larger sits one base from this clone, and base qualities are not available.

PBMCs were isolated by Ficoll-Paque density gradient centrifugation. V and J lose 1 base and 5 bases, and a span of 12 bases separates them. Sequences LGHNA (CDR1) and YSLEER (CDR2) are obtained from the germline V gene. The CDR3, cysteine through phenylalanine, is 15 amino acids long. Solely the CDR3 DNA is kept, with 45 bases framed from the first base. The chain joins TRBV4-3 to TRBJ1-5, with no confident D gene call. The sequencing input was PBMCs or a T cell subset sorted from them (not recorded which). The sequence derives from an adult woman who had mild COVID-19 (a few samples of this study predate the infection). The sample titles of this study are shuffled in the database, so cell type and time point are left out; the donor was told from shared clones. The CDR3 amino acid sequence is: CASSQGARVDQPQHF. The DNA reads TGCGCCAGCAGCCAAGGGGCCCGGGTGGATCAGCCCCAGCATTTT.